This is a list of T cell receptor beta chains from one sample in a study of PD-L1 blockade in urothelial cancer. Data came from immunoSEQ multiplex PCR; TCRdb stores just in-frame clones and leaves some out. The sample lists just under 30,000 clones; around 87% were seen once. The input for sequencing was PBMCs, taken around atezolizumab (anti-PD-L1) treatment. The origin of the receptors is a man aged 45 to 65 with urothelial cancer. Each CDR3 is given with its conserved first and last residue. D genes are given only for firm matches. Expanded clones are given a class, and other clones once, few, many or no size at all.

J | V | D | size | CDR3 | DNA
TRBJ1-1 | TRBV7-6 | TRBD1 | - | CASSPGQGRGYTEAFF | TGTGCCAGCAGCCCAGGACAGGGAAGGGGGTACACTGAAGCTTTCTTT
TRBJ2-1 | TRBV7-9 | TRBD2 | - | CASSFRLAGCTYNEQFF | TGTGCCAGCAGCTTCCGACTAGCGGGATGTACCTACAATGAGCAGTTCTTC
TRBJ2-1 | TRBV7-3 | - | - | CASSSAAGYNEQFF | TGTGCCAGCAGCTCTGCCGCGGGTTACAATGAGCAGTTCTTC
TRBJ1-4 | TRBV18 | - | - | CASSPSGLSTNEKLFF | TGTGCCAGCTCACCATCCGGTTTATCAACTAATGAAAAACTGTTTTTT
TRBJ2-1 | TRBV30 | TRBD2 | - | CAWSIAGANEQFF | TGTGCCTGGAGTATTGCGGGAGCCAATGAGCAGTTCTTC
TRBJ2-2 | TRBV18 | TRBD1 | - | CASSPSRQGNTGELFF | TGTGCCAGCTCACCTTCGCGACAGGGGAACACCGGGGAGCTGTTTTTT
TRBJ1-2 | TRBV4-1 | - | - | CASSQEYLGGYTF | TGCGCCAGCAGCCAAGAATACCTAGGTGGCTACACCTTC
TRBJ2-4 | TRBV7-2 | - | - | CASSLVPRESGNIQYF | TGTGCCAGCAGCTTAGTACCCAGGGAAAGTGGAAACATTCAGTACTTC
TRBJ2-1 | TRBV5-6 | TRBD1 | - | CASRQGVGEQFF | TGTGCCAGTAGACAGGGAGTGGGTGAGCAGTTCTTC
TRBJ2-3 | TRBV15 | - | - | CATSNRESTDTQYF | TGTGCCACCAGCAACAGGGAGAGCACAGATACGCAGTATTTT
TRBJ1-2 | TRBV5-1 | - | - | CASSREQGGDYGYTF | TGCGCCAGCAGCCGAGAACAGGGCGGAGACTATGGCTACACCTTC
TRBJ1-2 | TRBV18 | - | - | CASYGEVISGYTF | TGTGCCAGCTACGGGGAAGTCATATCGGGCTACACCTTC
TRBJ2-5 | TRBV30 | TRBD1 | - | CASGQVQETQYF | TGTGCCTCCGGACAGGTCCAAGAGACCCAGTACTTC
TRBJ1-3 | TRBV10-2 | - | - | CASSEAAGGFGNTIYF | TGCGCCAGCAGTGAGGCAGCGGGGGGCTTCGGAAACACCATATATTTT
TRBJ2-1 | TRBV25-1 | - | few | CASSEWTTAHNNEQFF | TGTGCCAGCAGTGAATGGACTACAGCCCATAACAATGAGCAGTTCTTC
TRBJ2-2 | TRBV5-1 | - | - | CASSLDRARNTGELFF | TGCGCCAGCAGCTTGGACAGAGCCCGAAACACCGGGGAGCTGTTTTTT
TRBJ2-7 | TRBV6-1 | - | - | CASIGGYTYEQYF | TGTGCCAGCATAGGGGGATACACCTACGAGCAGTACTTC
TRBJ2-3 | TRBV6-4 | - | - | CASSDDARAGSDTQYF | TGTGCCAGCAGTGACGACGCGAGGGCCGGGTCAGATACGCAGTATTTT
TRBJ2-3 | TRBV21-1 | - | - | CASSPRQSTDTQYF | TGTGCCAGCAGCCCCCGCCAGAGCACAGATACGCAGTATTTT
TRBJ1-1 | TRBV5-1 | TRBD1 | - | CASSLQGVAEAFF | TGCGCCAGCAGCTTACAGGGGGTCGCTGAAGCTTTCTTT
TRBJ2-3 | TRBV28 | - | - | CASSFNPGTDTQYF | TGTGCCAGCAGTTTCAACCCGGGTACAGATACGCAGTATTTT
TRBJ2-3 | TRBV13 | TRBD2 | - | CASSLGLAGWLNYTDTQYF | TGTGCCAGCAGCTTAGGGCTAGCGGGGTGGTTGAATTACACAGATACGCAGTATTTT
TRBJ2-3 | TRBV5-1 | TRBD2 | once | CASTYIGGGTDTQYF | TGCGCCAGCACCTATATCGGGGGGGGCACAGATACGCAGTATTTT
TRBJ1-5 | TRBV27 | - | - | CASSLSSNQPQHF | TGTGCCAGCAGTTTATCCTCCAATCAGCCCCAGCATTTT
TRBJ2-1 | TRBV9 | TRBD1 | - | CASSPGGQGSPNEQFF | TGTGCCAGCAGCCCAGGGGGACAGGGTTCACCCAATGAGCAGTTCTTC
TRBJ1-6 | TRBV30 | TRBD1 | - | CAQTGFNSPLHF | TGTGCCCAGACAGGGTTTAATTCACCCCTCCACTTT
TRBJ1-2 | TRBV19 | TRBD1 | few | CASSHTGDAGYTF | TGTGCCAGTAGTCACACAGGGGACGCTGGCTACACCTTC
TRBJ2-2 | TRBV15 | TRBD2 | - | CATSRGAGANTGELFF | TGTGCCACCAGCAGAGGAGCGGGGGCGAACACCGGGGAGCTGTTTTTT
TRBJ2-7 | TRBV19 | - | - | CASSQQNEQYF | TGTGCCAGTAGTCAACAGAACGAGCAGTACTTC
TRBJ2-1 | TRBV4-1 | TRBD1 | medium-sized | CASSQGDRDRWNEQFF | TGCGCCAGCAGCCAAGGGGACAGGGATAGATGGAATGAGCAGTTCTTC
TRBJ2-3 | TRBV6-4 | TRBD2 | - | CASSDGAGGPTDTQYF | TGTGCCAGCAGTGACGGGGCGGGGGGGCCTACAGATACGCAGTATTTT
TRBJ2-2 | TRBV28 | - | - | CASSFLSADTGELFF | TGTGCCAGCAGTTTTCTCAGCGCGGACACCGGGGAGCTGTTTTTT